Below are 29 T cell receptor beta chains sequenced from a single sample in a study of CD8+CD57+ T cells in acquired aplastic anemia. Selection for sequencing was limited to patients who had shown CD8+CD57+ cell expansion by flow cytometry. The template for TCR beta VDJ and CDR3 sequence profiling was genomic DNA. A single record per CDR3 protein comes from TCRdb applying MiXCR to the reads. Among roughly 250,000 distinct CDR3 sequences listed, 70% to 85% were seen once. The specimen was sorted CD4+, CD8+, or CD8+CD57+ T cells (not recorded which) from PBMCs. These receptors were taken from a human donor with aplastic anemia.

This chain links TRBV15 with TRBJ2-7; D call uncertain. V lost 6 bases to trimming and J lost 3 bases, with 15 bases between them. This CDR3 is 14 amino acids long. In germline, CDR1 is LNHNV, CDR2 YYDKDF (reference sequence). CDR3 protein: CATSCVQRNYEQYF. The CDR3 DNA reads as TGTGCCACCAGTTGCGTGCAGCGTAACTACGAGCAGTACTTC.

CDR3 sequence reads: CASSLPMSGGRDETQYF. The CDR3 DNA reads as TGTGCCAGCAGCCTTCCTATGAGCGGCGGGAGGGATGAGACCCAGTACTTC. This sequence joins TRBV7-9 and TRBJ2-5, with TRBD2 identical over 9 bases. The germline V gene encodes CDR1 SEHNR and CDR2 FQNEAQ (reference sequence). CDR3 size: 17 residues. Trimming cost V 5 bases and J 5 bases; bases outside gene matches: 15. Looking up the rest from reference TRBV7-9 and TRBJ2-5 gives the full variable domain: DTGVSQNPRHKITKRGQNVTFRCDPISEHNRLYWYRQTLGQGPEFLTYFQNEAQLEKSRLLSDRFSAERPKGSFSTLEIQRTEQGDSAMYLCASSLPMSGGRDETQYFGPGTRLLVL.

With regard to this clonotype: One junction end does not reproduce the germline sequence, and a read error may be involved. The chain couples TRBV7-9 to TRBJ1-1; D is undetermined. The V gene's germline CDR1 is SEHNR and CDR2 FQNEAQ (reference sequence). The CDR3 consists of 17 residues. This CDR3 reads CASSSSDTQHFNTEAFF. The CDR3 region has the DNA TGTGCCAGCAGCTCCTCAGATACGCAGCATTTTAACACAGAAGCTTTCTTT. The full variable domain, rest sourced from reference TRBV7-9 and TRBJ1-1, is DTGVSQNPRHKITKRGQNVTFRCDPISEHNRLYWYRQTLGQGPEFLTYFQNEAQLEKSRLLSDRFSAERPKGSFSTLEIQRTEQGDSAMYLCASSSSDTQHFNTEAFFGQGTRLTVV.

The gene calls are TRBV12-3 or TRBV12-4 and TRBJ1-2, with TRBD1 matching 9 bases. The CDR3 has 13 amino acids. After removal of 3 bases from V and 7 bases from J, the junction contained 3 bases not matched to a gene. The CDR3 DNA reads as TGTGCCAGCAGTTTGGGACAGGGAAGTGGCTACACCTTC. Amino acid sequence: CASSLGQGSGYTF.

The V gene is TRBV13, the J gene TRBJ2-1; D is ambiguous. The length of the CDR3 is 11 residues. V lost 5 bases to trimming and J lost 13 bases, with 12 bases between them. The germline CDR1 and CDR2 sequences are PRHDT and FYEKMQ (reference sequence). The CDR3 DNA follows: TGTGCCAGCAGCCTTAAGGTAGAACAGTTCTTC. Protein sequence: CASSLKVEQFF.

The chain is built from TRBV7-9 and TRBJ2-1; D remains ambiguous. The ends were cut back, 3 bases at V and 10 bases at J, with 25 bases in the middle. The germline gives CDR1 SEHNR, CDR2 FQNEAQ (reference sequence). This CDR3 is 17 amino acids long. The CDR3 reads CASSFKSAVGSSSEQFF. The CDR3 DNA reads TGTGCCAGCAGCTTTAAAAGCGCCGTGGGCAGCTCTTCGGAGCAGTTCTTC.

The chain has TRBV7-8 and TRBJ2-5; D is unclear. Germline values: CDR1 SGHVS, CDR2 FQNEAQ. The CDR3 runs to 13 residues. V was clipped by 1 base and J by 7 bases, with 10 bases between them. DNA of the CDR3: TGTGCCAGCAGCTTAGAGCCCTACGGGACCCAGTACTTC. Its protein is CASSLEPYGTQYF.

CDR3: CASSVGAGGGQPQHF. The CDR3 bases are TGTGCCAGCAGCGTGGGGGCAGGGGGCGGACAGCCCCAGCATTTT. The chain employs TRBV9 and TRBJ1-5; 8 nucleotides align to TRBD1. V gave up 2 bases and J gave up 7 bases; unmatched junction bases: 8. The CDR3 has 15 amino acids. The germline gives CDR1 SGDLS, CDR2 YYNGEE.

The V and J genes are TRBV10-1 and TRBJ2-7; 12 bases fit TRBD2. Germline V CDR1 and CDR2: WNHNN, SYGVQD (reference sequence). The ends lost 8 bases at V and 3 bases at J; junction bases unmatched: 8. The CDR3 length is 15 residues. The CDR3 DNA sequence: TGCGCCAGCCTAAAAGGACTAGCGGGATACTACGAGCAGTACGTC. The encoded protein is CASLKGLAGYYEQYV.

CDR3 bases: TGTGCCAGCAGCTTAGATCTAGAAGCGAACAATGATGCTTTCTTT. It translates to CASSLDLEANNDAFF. The chain links TRBV9 to TRBJ1-1; D is unclear. This CDR3 is 15 amino acids long. Trimming left V 4 bases short and J 11 bases short, with 24 bases between. In germline, CDR1 is SGDLS, CDR2 YYNGEE. Full variable domain (outside the CDR3, taken from reference TRBV9 and TRBJ1-1): DSGVTQTPKHLITATGQRVTLRCSPRSGDLSVYWYQQSLDQGLQFLIQYYNGEERAKGNILERFSAQQFPDLHSELNLSSLELGDSALYFCASSLDLEANNDAFFGQGTRLTVV.

This clonotype was seen only once. Compared with germline, one end of the junction differs, possibly owing to a read error. The rearrangement uses TRBV11-3 and TRBJ2-1; 7 nucleotides line up with TRBD2. In germline, CDR1 is SGHNT, CDR2 YENEEA. CDR3 size: 16 residues. The CDR3 sequence is CASSQRAGDGQDEQLF. The CDR3 DNA sequence: TGCGCCAGCAGCCAGCGGGCGGGGGACGGTCAGGATGAGCAGCTCTTC.

J is TRBJ2-3 and V is TRBV7-9; D might be TRBD1 or TRBD2, each matching 5 bases. This CDR3 is built from 16 residues. V was trimmed by 9 bases and J by 12 bases, leaving 31 bases between them. The germline V gene encodes CDR1 SEHNR and CDR2 FQNEAQ (reference sequence). This CDR3 is CASGDAMWREQYFQYF. The CDR3 coding sequence is TGTGCCAGTGGGGACGCAATGTGGCGCGAGCAGTATTTCCAGTATTTT. Using reference TRBV7-9 and TRBJ2-3 for the parts outside the CDR3, the full variable domain is DTGVSQNPRHKITKRGQNVTFRCDPISEHNRLYWYRQTLGQGPEFLTYFQNEAQLEKSRLLSDRFSAERPKGSFSTLEIQRTEQGDSAMYLCASGDAMWREQYFQYFGPGTRLTVL.

This clonotype was recorded once. The V call is TRBV7-9, the J call TRBJ2-5; TRBD2 aligns across 10 bases. Germline CDR1 is SEHNR and CDR2 is FQNEAQ (reference sequence). The CDR3 consists of 15 residues. Losses at the gene ends were 3 bases for V and 12 bases for J; bases not matched to a gene: 13. The chain's CDR3 is CASSFNRSGGEAEYF. CDR3 bases: TGTGCCAGCAGCTTTAACAGAAGCGGGGGGGAGGCTGAGTACTTC.

V gene TRBV7-9 combines with J gene TRBJ2-7; possibly TRBD2 for D (6 bases). The germline V and J ends were trimmed by 1 base and 4 bases, with 8 bases remaining between them. The CDR3 contains 13 residues. CDR1 is SEHNR and CDR2 is FQNEAQ in the germline V gene (reference sequence). CDR3 protein: CASSLGDFYEQYF. CDR3 sequence (DNA): TGTGCCAGCAGCTTAGGGGACTTTTACGAGCAGTACTTC.

The genes are TRBV12-3 or TRBV12-4 and TRBJ2-1, with D hard to call. This CDR3 is built from 15 residues. V was cut by 5 bases and J by 2 bases, with 13 bases left in between. CDR3: CASSITDGAYNEQFF. The CDR3, as DNA: TGTGCCAGCAGTATTACCGACGGAGCCTACAATGAGCAGTTCTTC.

In its sample, this clonotype was seen once. Since the CDR3 does not end with the conserved phenylalanine or tryptophan, this likely comes from a read error. The genes are TRBV7-9 and TRBJ2-3; a weak D match, TRBD2 (6 bases). Germline CDR1 SEHNR, CDR2 FQNEAQ (reference sequence). The CDR3 is 13 residues long. V was clipped by 4 bases and J by 11 bases, with 16 bases between them. The CDR3 is CASSYGRSEGQYL. The DNA for the CDR3 is TGTGCCAGCAGCTACGGGAGAAGCGAGGGGCAGTATTTG.

V and J are TRBV6-1 and TRBJ2-7, with 7 bases fitting TRBD1. The CDR3 runs to 12 residues. Germline-derived CDR1 and CDR2 are MNHNS and SASEGT. After removal of 10 bases from V and 0 bases from J, the junction contained 3 bases not matched to a gene. The CDR3 DNA reads TGTGCCATCAGGGGGACCTCCTACGAGCAGTACTTC. It codes for CAIRGTSYEQYF.

Details on this clonotype: One end of the junction is discordant with germline, which a read error may explain. The rearrangement uses TRBV7-9 and TRBJ2-3; D might be TRBD2 (6 bases). Germline V gives CDR1 SEHNR, CDR2 FQNEAQ (reference sequence). This CDR3 is built from 14 residues. The CDR3 loop is CASSLAGGTYNEQF. The CDR3 region has the DNA TGCGCCAGCAGCTTGGCTGGAGGGACCTACAATGAGCAGTTT. The whole variable domain, remainder taken from reference TRBV7-9 and TRBJ2-3, is DTGVSQNPRHKITKRGQNVTFRCDPISEHNRLYWYRQTLGQGPEFLTYFQNEAQLEKSRLLSDRFSAERPKGSFSTLEIQRTEQGDSAMYLCASSLAGGTYNEQFGPGTRLTVL.

The V and J genes are TRBV7-2 and TRBJ2-7; D is uncertain. Trimming shortened V by 2 bases and J by 1 base, and 21 bases separated the two germline ends. Germline assignment: CDR1 SGHTA and CDR2 FQGNSA. This CDR3 has 18 residues. The CDR3 spells CASSLHPDGSALSYEQYV. CDR3 DNA: TGTGCCAGCAGCTTACATCCGGACGGGTCGGCCCTTTCCTACGAGCAGTACGTC.

The chain combines TRBV25-1 with TRBJ1-4, with no clear D. Per the germline V gene, CDR1 is MGHDK and CDR2 is SYGVNS. The CDR3 spans 12 residues. Trimming cost V 6 bases and J 8 bases, with 10 bases left between them. CDR3 nucleotides: TGTGCCAGCAGCCCGGGGATAGAAAAACTGTTTTTT. Translating gives CASSPGIEKLFF.

In the case of this clonotype: The CDR3 does not end in the conserved phenylalanine or tryptophan, so this is likely a read error. V is TRBV2 and J is TRBJ2-7; D possibly corresponds to TRBD1 (7 bases). Trimming left V 10 bases short and J 2 bases short, with 18 bases between. CDR3 length: 14 residues. CDR1 SNHLY and CDR2 FYNNEI come from the germline V gene. In nucleotides, the CDR3 is TGTGCCACCAGCGGAGGGGGCGTAGCCTACGAGCAGTACTGC. This codes for CATSGGGVAYEQYC.

To note about this clonotype: This likely comes from a read error, as the CDR3 has no conserved phenylalanine or tryptophan at its end. The DNA is left out, because the CDR3 cannot be placed on it with certainty; the CDR3 is given as TCRdb lists it. The chain carries TRBV9 and TRBJ1-1. Germline CDR1 and CDR2: SGDLS and YYNGEE. The CDR3 is made up of 13 amino acids, end residues included. The CDR3: CASSFTSDTEYFV.

This clonotype was seen only a few times. V usage is TRBV5-1 and J usage is TRBJ1-6; D is unclear. The CDR3 runs to 14 residues. The V and J ends lost 4 bases and 12 bases respectively, with 17 bases between them. Germline CDR1 is SGHRS and CDR2 is YFSETQ. CDR3 residues: CASSPLGDHEPLHF. DNA of the CDR3: TGCGCCAGCAGCCCCCTTGGAGACCACGAACCCCTCCACTTT.

This clonotype was seen only a few times. The chain carries TRBV29-1 and TRBJ1-3; D is possibly TRBD1 (5 bases). Germline CDR1 and CDR2: SQVTM and ANQGSEA. CDR3 length: 15 amino acids. V shed 4 bases and J shed 0 bases, with 13 bases lying between them. CDR3 residues: CSVASGGGSGNTIYF. CDR3 DNA sequence: TGCAGCGTTGCATCTGGGGGGGGCTCTGGAAACACCATATATTTT. Based on the CDR3 plus reference TRBV29-1 and TRBJ1-3, the full variable domain is SAVISQKPSRDICQRGTSLTIQCQVDSQVTMMFWYRQQPGQSLTLIATANQGSEATYESGFVIDKFPISRPNLTFSTLTVSNMSPEDSSIYLCSVASGGGSGNTIYFGEGSWLTVV.

This clonotype was picked up one time. At one of its ends the junction is not consistent with the germline gene, which may arise from a read error. This chain links TRBV2 with TRBJ2-7; D may be TRBD2 (5 bases). The CDR3 is 13 residues long. Germline V gene sequence: CDR1 SNHLY, CDR2 FYNNEI. The CDR3 protein is CASSPLGAHAQYF. CDR3 DNA: TGCGCCAGCAGCCCCCTGGGAGCCCACGCGCAGTACTTC.

V is TRBV9 and J is TRBJ2-2, with 9 bases lining up with TRBD1. CDR3 length equals 14 residues. Germline-derived CDR1 and CDR2 are SGDLS and YYNGEE. Trimming at V came to 3 bases and at J to 3 bases, leaving 0 bases not matched to a gene. The CDR3 DNA is TGTGCCAGCAGCGGGACAGGGGACACCGGGGAGCTGTTTTTT. This sequence encodes CASSGTGDTGELFF.

About this clonotype itself: Its ends do not fully match the called genes, so a read error is possible. This sequence joins TRBV2 and TRBJ1-5; D is undetermined. Germline V gives CDR1 SNHLY, CDR2 FYNNEI. This CDR3 contains 13 residues. The CDR3 is CASSHAWTKQPQF. CDR3 sequence (DNA): TGTGCCAGCAGCCATGCATGGACTAAGCAGCCCCAGTTT. Combining the CDR3 with reference TRBV2 and TRBJ1-5 gives the whole variable domain EPEVTQTPSHQVTQMGQEVILRCVPISNHLYFYWYRQILGQKVEFLVSFYNNEISEKSEIFDDQFSVERPDGSNFTLKIRSTKLEDSAMYFCASSHAWTKQPQFGDGTRLSIL.

The chain joins TRBV2 to TRBJ1-2, with D perhaps TRBD1 (5 bases). V lost 8 bases to trimming and J lost 8 bases, with 24 bases between them. Germline CDR1 reads SNHLY; CDR2 reads FYNNEI. The CDR3 length is 15 residues. The CDR3 reads CASGGGGAETQGYTF. The CDR3 nucleotides are TGTGCCAGCGGGGGGGGTGGAGCGGAAACGCAGGGCTACACCTTC.

The chain combines TRBV9 with TRBJ1-1; 8 bases map to TRBD1. Germline assignment: CDR1 SGDLS and CDR2 YYNGEE. J lost 1 base, V lost 3 bases, and 11 bases had no gene match. The CDR3 spans 17 residues. The CDR3 here is CASSEEGFGQGNTEAFF. CDR3 in DNA: TGTGCCAGCAGCGAAGAAGGGTTTGGACAGGGGAACACTGAAGCTTTCTTT.